Below are 18 T cell receptor beta chains sequenced from a single sample in a study of CD8+ T cells in alopecia areata. Extracted RNA was reverse transcribed, and the resulting cDNA served as sequencing template. Assay: immunoSEQ multiplex PCR; the TCRdb copy retains only in-frame clones and omits some. The sample records approximately 210,000 clones, approximately 70% being singletons. Described treatment: oral pan-JAK inhibitor, 5-10 mg twice daily. The sample here was CD4+ T cells sorted from blood, taken around week 42, from a patient treated with tofacitinib. The receptors come from a human donor with alopecia areata.

V gene TRBV30 combines with J gene TRBJ1-5; tentatively, D is TRBD1 (6 bases). This CDR3 comprises 14 residues. Trimming stripped 1 base from V and 3 bases from J, with 10 bases between. CDR1 and CDR2 from the germline V gene are GTSNPN and SVGIG (reference sequence). The CDR3 spells CAWSAWDNNQPQHF. The CDR3 DNA reads TGTGCCTGGAGTGCTTGGGACAACAATCAGCCCCAGCATTTT.

The V call is TRBV6-5, the J call TRBJ1-2; TRBD1 is a possible D gene (6 bases). Germline CDR1 and CDR2: MNHEY and SVGAGI. Trimming pared 0 bases from V and 4 bases from J, leaving 9 bases between. The CDR3 covers 14 residues. The CDR3 DNA reads as TGTGCCAGCAGTTACTCGAAACAGGGCTATGGCTACACCTTC. Translation gives CASSYSKQGYGYTF.

V usage is TRBV2 and J usage is TRBJ1-1; no clear D. V lost 6 bases and J lost 0, with 11 bases in between. Germline V gene sequence: CDR1 SNHLY, CDR2 FYNNEI. This CDR3 contains 14 residues. This CDR3 reads CASSGFEVNTEAFF. As DNA, the CDR3 is TGTGCCAGCAGCGGGTTCGAGGTGAACACTGAAGCTTTCTTT.

The J gene is TRBJ1-2, the V gene TRBV4-1; no reliable D call. V gave up 0 bases and J gave up 2 bases, with 10 bases separating them. Germline V gene lookup returns CDR1 MGHRA and CDR2 YSYEKL. The CDR3 length is 15 residues. The CDR3 spells CASSQDRSGNYGYTF. The CDR3 nucleotides are TGCGCCAGCAGCCAAGATCGGTCGGGGAACTATGGCTACACCTTC.

This clone showed up many times. V gene TRBV2 combines with J gene TRBJ2-3, with 15 positions matching TRBD2. This CDR3 contains 15 residues. CDR1 is SNHLY, CDR2 FYNNEI, per germline. The ends lost 6 bases at V and 3 bases at J; junction bases unmatched: 1. CDR3 loop: CASSGTSGGTDTQYF. The CDR3 coding sequence is TGTGCCAGCAGCGGGACTAGCGGGGGGACAGATACGCAGTATTTT.

The J gene is TRBJ1-3, the V gene TRBV29-1; TRBD1 is a possible D gene (6 bases). Germline V gene sequence: CDR1 SQVTM, CDR2 ANQGSEA. Trimming cost V 4 bases and J 0 bases, with 10 bases left between them. The CDR3 is 14 amino acids. CDR3 amino acids: CSVVTGVSGNTIYF. CDR3 nucleotide sequence: TGCAGCGTTGTGACAGGCGTCTCTGGAAACACCATATATTTT.

This sequence joins TRBV5-6 and TRBJ2-5; D ambiguous. The V end was cut by 0 bases, the J end by 2 bases, with 8 bases between. Germline V CDR1 and CDR2: SGHDT, YYEEEE. This CDR3 is 14 amino acids long. The CDR3, as DNA: TGTGCCAGCAGCTTGGGCGAATATCAAGAGACCCAGTACTTC. This codes for CASSLGEYQETQYF.

CDR3 nucleotides: TGCAGCGTTGCGGTCAGGGGAGTTAATCAGCCCCAGCATTTT. It yields the protein CSVAVRGVNQPQHF. The chain has TRBV29-1 and TRBJ1-5; possibly TRBD1 for D (6 bases). This CDR3 has 14 residues. V gave up 4 bases and J gave up 4 bases, with 14 bases separating them. CDR1 SQVTM and CDR2 ANQGSEA come from the germline V gene.

In its sample, this clone ranks as medium-sized. The chain joins TRBV19 to TRBJ2-7; no clear D. Germline CDR1 reads LNHDA; CDR2 reads SQIVND (reference sequence). Trimming took off 6 bases at V and 3 bases at J, with 12 bases between the two ends. This CDR3 contains 13 residues. CDR3 nucleotides: TGTGCCAGTAGGAACAAGCCGGGCTACGAGCAGTACTTC. It specifies CASRNKPGYEQYF.

The V and J genes are TRBV10-3 and TRBJ2-7, with 10 bases identical to TRBD1. Germline V gene data show CDR1 as ENHRY and CDR2 as SYGVKD. V shed 6 bases, J shed 3 bases, and the junction held 11 bases outside the gene matches. The CDR3 contains 16 residues. This chain's CDR3 is CAISTTSGDRGYEQYF. DNA for the CDR3: TGTGCCATCAGCACTACCTCGGGGGACAGGGGCTACGAGCAGTACTTC.

The rearrangement links TRBV6-1 to TRBJ2-7; 9 bases fit TRBD1. Germline-derived CDR1 and CDR2 are MNHNS and SASEGT. Trimming removed 4 bases from V and 6 bases from J; junction bases left unmatched: 4. This CDR3 has 13 amino acids. The CDR3 nucleotides read TGTGCCAGCAGTGCTGGGACAGGGCGCGAGCAGTACTTC. It translates to CASSAGTGREQYF.

CDR3 bases: TGTGCCAGCAGTTACGACGGGACCACCTCCTATGGCTACACCTTC. It codes for CASSYDGTTSYGYTF. This rearrangement joins TRBV6-5 to TRBJ1-2, with D perhaps matching TRBD1 (5 bases). The CDR3 extends over 15 amino acids. The germline V and J ends were trimmed by 2 bases and 4 bases, with 14 bases remaining between them. Per the germline V gene, CDR1 is MNHEY and CDR2 is SVGAGI.

The J gene is TRBJ2-1, the V gene TRBV7-8; TRBD2 aligns across 12 bases. The CDR3 loop spans 17 amino acids. The V and J ends lost 1 base and 9 bases, in that order; junction bases with no gene match: 10. The germline V gene has CDR1 SGHVS and CDR2 FQNEAQ. The CDR3 spells CASSLGPSGGAVSEQFF. In DNA, the CDR3 is TGTGCCAGCAGCTTAGGGCCTAGCGGGGGGGCAGTAAGTGAGCAGTTCTTC. Supplemented by reference TRBV7-8 and TRBJ2-1, the full variable domain reads GAGVSQSPRYKVAKRGQDVALRCDPISGHVSLFWYQQALGQGPEFLTYFQNEAQLDKSGLPSDRFFAERPEGSVSTLKIQRTQQEDSAVYLCASSLGPSGGAVSEQFFGPGTRLTVL.

The chain carries TRBV19 and TRBJ1-5; TRBD1 matches 10 bases. Germline V lookup: CDR1 LNHDA, CDR2 SQIVND (reference sequence). This CDR3 is built from 18 residues. After removal of 5 bases from V and 0 bases from J, the junction contained 10 bases not matched to a gene. CDR3 nucleotide sequence: TGTGCCAGTAGTTCGGGACAGGGGAAAACGTATAGCAATCAGCCCCAGCATTTT. Translation: CASSSGQGKTYSNQPQHF.

CDR3 nucleotide sequence: TGCAGTGGGCACTATAAAGAGACCCAGTACTTC. Translated, it gives CSGHYKETQYF. The rearrangement uses TRBV20-1 and TRBJ2-5; no firm D call. Per the germline V gene, CDR1 is DFQATT and CDR2 is SNEGSKA (reference sequence). V lost 7 bases and J 3 bases, leaving 9 bases between the germline ends. The CDR3 runs 11 residues.

The rearrangement links TRBV7-2 to TRBJ2-5; weak D call: TRBD2 (5 bases). CDR1 and CDR2 (germline): SGHTA, FQGNSA. Trimming removed 2 bases from V and 3 bases from J, with 16 bases in between. This CDR3 comprises 16 residues. The CDR3 region has the DNA TGTGCCAGCAGCTTAATTCCCCGGACTCTCAAAGAGACCCAGTACTTC. Translating it yields CASSLIPRTLKETQYF.

The chain joins TRBV7-6 to TRBJ2-2, with D maybe TRBD2 (6 bases). There are 16 residues in the CDR3. The V and J ends lost 5 bases and 0 bases respectively, with 13 bases between them. The germline V gene has CDR1 SGHVS and CDR2 FNYEAQ. In DNA, the CDR3 is TGTGCCAGCAGCCGGACTACCAAATCGAACACCGGGGAGCTGTTTTTT. This encodes CASSRTTKSNTGELFF.

The chain employs TRBV15 and TRBJ1-4; D uncertain. This CDR3 is 14 amino acids long. The germline V gene encodes CDR1 LNHNV and CDR2 YYDKDF (reference sequence). The V gene lost 7 bases and the J gene lost 1 base, with 10 bases spanning the gap. The CDR3 sequence is CATNLGLTNEKLFF. CDR3 nucleotides: TGTGCCACCAATCTCGGGCTAACTAATGAAAAACTGTTTTTT.